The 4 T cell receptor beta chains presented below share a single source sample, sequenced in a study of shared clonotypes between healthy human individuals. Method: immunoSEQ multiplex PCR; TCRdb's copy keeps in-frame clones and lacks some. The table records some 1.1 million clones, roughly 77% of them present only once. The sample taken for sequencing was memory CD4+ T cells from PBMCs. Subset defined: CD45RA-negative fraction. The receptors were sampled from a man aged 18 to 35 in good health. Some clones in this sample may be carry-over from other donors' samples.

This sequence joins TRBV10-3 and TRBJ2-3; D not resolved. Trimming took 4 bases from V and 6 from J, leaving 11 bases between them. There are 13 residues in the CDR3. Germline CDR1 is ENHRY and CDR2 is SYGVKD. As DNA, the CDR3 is TGTGCCATCAGTGTTTCTGATTTGGATACGCAGTATTTT. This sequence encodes CAISVSDLDTQYF.

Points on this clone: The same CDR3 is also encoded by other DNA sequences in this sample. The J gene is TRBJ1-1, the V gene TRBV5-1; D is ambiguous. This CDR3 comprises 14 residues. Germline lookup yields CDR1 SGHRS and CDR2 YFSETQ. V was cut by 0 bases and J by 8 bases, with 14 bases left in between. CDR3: CASSLAVTDLEAFF. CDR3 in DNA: TGCGCCAGCAGCTTGGCGGTGACGGATCTCGAAGCTTTCTTT. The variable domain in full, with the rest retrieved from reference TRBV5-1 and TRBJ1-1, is KAGVTQTPRYLIKTRGQQVTLSCSPISGHRSVSWYQQTPGQGLQFLFEYFSETQRNKGNFPGRFSGRQFSNSRSEMNVSTLELGDSALYLCASSLAVTDLEAFFGQGTRLTVV.

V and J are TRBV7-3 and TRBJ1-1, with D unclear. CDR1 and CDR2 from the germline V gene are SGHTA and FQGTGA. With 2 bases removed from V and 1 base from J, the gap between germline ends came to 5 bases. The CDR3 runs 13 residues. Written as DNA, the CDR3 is TGTGCCAGCAGCTTACTGAGGAACACTGAAGCTTTCTTT. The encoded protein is CASSLLRNTEAFF.

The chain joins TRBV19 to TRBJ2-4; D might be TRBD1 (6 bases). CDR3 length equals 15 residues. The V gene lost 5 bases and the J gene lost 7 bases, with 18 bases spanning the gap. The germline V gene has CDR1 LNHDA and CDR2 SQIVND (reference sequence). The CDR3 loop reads CASSAYRERVNIQYF. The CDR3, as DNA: TGTGCCAGTAGTGCCTACAGGGAAAGGGTGAACATTCAGTACTTC.